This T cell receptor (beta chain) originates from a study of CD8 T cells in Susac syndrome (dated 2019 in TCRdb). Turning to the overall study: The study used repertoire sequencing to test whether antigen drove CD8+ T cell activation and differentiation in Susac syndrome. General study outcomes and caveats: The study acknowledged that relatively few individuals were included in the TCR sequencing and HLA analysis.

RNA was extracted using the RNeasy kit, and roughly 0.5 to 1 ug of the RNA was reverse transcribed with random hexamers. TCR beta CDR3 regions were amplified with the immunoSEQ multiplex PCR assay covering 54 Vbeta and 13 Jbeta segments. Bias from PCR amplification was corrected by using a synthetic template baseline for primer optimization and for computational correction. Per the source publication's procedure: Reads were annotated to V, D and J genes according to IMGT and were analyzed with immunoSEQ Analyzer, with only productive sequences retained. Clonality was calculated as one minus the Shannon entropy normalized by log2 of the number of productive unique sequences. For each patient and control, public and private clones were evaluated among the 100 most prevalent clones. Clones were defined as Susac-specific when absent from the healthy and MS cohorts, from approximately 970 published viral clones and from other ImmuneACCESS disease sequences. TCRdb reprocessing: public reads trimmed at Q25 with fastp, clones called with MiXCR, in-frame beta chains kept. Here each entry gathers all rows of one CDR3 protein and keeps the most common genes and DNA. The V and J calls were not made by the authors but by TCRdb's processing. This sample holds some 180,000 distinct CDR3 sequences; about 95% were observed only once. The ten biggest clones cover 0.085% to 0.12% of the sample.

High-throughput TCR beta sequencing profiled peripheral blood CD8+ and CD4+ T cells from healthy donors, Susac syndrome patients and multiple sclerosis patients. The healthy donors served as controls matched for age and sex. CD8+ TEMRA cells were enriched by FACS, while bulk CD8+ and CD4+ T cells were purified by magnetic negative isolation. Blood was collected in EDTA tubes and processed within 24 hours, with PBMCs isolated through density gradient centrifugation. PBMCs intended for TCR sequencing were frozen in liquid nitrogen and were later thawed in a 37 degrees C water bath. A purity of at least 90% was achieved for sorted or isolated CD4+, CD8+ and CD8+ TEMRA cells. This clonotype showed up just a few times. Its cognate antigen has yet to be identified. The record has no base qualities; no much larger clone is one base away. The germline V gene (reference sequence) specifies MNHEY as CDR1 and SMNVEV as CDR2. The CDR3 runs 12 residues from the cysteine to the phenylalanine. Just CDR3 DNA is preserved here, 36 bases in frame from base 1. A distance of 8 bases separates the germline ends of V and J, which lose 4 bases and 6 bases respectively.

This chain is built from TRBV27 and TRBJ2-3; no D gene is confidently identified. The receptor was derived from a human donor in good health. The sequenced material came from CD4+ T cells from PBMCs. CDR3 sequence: CASSSVGDTQYF. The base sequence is TGTGCCAGCAGTTCTGTCGGCGATACGCAGTATTTT.